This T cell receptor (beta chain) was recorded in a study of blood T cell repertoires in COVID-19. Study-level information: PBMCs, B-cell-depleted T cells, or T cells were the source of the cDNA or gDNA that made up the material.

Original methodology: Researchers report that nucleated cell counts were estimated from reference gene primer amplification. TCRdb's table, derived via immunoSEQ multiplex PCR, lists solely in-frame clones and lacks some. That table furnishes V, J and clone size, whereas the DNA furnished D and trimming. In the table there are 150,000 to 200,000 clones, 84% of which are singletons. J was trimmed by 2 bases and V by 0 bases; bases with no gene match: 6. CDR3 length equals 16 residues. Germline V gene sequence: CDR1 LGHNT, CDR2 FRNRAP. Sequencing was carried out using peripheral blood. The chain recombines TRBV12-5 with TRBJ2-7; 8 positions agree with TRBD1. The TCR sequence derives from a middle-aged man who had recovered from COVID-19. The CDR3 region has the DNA TGTGCTAGTGGTTTGGTGGTAACAGGGGGTCCCTACGAGCAGTACTTC. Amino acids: CASGLVVTGGPYEQYF.